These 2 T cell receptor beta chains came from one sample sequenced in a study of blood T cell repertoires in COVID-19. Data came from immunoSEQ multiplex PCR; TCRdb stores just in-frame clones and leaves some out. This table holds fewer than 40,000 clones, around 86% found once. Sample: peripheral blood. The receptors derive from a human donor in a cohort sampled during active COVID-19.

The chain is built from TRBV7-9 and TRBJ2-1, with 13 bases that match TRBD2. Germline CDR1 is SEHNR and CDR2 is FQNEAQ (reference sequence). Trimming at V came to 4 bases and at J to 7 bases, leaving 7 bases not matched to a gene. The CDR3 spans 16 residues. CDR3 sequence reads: CASSSTSGRSWNEQFF. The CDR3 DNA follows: TGTGCCAGCAGCTCGACTAGCGGGAGGAGCTGGAATGAGCAGTTCTTC. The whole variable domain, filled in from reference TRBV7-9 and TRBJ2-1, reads DTGVSQNPRHKITKRGQNVTFRCDPISEHNRLYWYRQTLGQGPEFLTYFQNEAQLEKSRLLSDRFSAERPKGSFSTLEIQRTEQGDSAMYLCASSSTSGRSWNEQFFGPGTRLTVL.

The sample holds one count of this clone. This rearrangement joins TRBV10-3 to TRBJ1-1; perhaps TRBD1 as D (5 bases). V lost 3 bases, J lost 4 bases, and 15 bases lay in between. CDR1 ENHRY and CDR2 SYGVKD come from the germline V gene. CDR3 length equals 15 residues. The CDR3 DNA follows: TGTGCCATCAGTGATAGAGAACAGGCCATCACTGAAGCTTTCTTT. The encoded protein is CAISDREQAITEAFF.